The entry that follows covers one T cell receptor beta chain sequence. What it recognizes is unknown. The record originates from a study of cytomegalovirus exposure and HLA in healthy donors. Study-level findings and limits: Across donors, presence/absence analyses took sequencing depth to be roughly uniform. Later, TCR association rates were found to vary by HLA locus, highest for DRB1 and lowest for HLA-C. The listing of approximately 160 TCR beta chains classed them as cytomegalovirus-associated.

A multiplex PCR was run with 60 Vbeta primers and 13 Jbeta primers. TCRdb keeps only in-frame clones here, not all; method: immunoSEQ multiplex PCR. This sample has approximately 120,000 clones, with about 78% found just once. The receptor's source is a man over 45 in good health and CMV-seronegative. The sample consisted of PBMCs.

The CDR3 bases are TGCGCCAGCAGCCAAGGACTAGCGGGAGTCCCAGGTGGCTACAATGAGCAGTTCTTC. This codes for CASSQGLAGVPGGYNEQFF. The V and J genes are TRBV4-1 and TRBJ2-1, with 12 bases fitting TRBD2. The CDR3 spans 19 residues. Trimming at V came to 1 base and at J to 3 bases, leaving 10 bases not matched to a gene. From germline, CDR1 is MGHRA and CDR2 YSYEKL.